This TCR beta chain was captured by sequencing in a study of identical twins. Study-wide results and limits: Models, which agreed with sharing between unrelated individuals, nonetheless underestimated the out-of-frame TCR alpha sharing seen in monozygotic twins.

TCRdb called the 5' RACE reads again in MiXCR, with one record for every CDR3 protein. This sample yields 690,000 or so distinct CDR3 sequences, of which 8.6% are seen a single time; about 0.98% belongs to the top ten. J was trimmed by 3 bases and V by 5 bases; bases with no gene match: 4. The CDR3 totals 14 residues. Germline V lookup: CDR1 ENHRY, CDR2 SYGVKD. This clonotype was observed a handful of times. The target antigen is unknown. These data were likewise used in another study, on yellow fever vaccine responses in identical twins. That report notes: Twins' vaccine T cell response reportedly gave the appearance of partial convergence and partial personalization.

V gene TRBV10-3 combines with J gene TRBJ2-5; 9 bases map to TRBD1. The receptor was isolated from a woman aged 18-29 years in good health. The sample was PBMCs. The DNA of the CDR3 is TGTGCCATCAGTACCGGGACAGGGAAAGAGACCCAGTACTTC. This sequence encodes CAISTGTGKETQYF.